Presented here are 25 T cell receptor beta chains from one specimen sequenced in a study of cytomegalovirus exposure and HLA in healthy donors. PCR was performed using 60 Vbeta and 13 Jbeta primers. Produced via immunoSEQ multiplex PCR; TCRdb's table is partial and in-frame only. This table holds about 67,000 clones, about 65% found once. Material for sequencing was PBMCs. The receptor set was obtained from a woman aged 30 to 39 in good health and CMV-seronegative.

This clone was seen only a few times. V is TRBV5-1 and J is TRBJ2-1, with 7 bases lining up with TRBD2. Trimming took 0 bases from V and 7 from J; bases not matched to a gene: 7. The CDR3 sequence is 15 residues long. Germline CDR1 reads SGHRS; CDR2 reads YFSETQ. CDR3 nucleotides: TGCGCCAGCAGCTTGGGAGGCGGGAGTTGGAATGAGCAGTTCTTC. As protein: CASSLGGGSWNEQFF. Drawing the rest from reference TRBV5-1 and TRBJ2-1, the complete variable domain is KAGVTQTPRYLIKTRGQQVTLSCSPISGHRSVSWYQQTPGQGLQFLFEYFSETQRNKGNFPGRFSGRQFSNSRSEMNVSTLELGDSALYLCASSLGGGSWNEQFFGPGTRLTVL.

The rearrangement uses TRBV7-8 and TRBJ1-5, with D perhaps TRBD1 (5 bases). CDR1 is SGHVS, CDR2 FQNEAQ, per germline. This CDR3 spans 14 amino acids. V lost 5 bases and J lost 3, with 11 bases in between. The CDR3 sequence: CASSPQEYNQPQHF. The CDR3, as DNA: TGTGCCAGCAGCCCACAGGAATACAATCAGCCCCAGCATTTT.

V is TRBV7-9 and J is TRBJ1-1; TRBD1 matches at 8 bases. V dropped 2 bases and J dropped 7; count of bases not matched to a gene: 6. The germline gives CDR1 SEHNR, CDR2 FQNEAQ (reference sequence). The CDR3 is 14 residues long. CDR3: CASSLTVQGGEAFF. CDR3 coding DNA: TGTGCCAGCAGCTTAACGGTACAGGGGGGTGAAGCTTTCTTT.

In this sample, this clone turned up once. The genes are TRBV5-4 and TRBJ2-1; tentatively, D is TRBD1 (6 bases). Germline CDR1 is SGHNT and CDR2 is YYREEE (reference sequence). The V end was cut by 4 bases, the J end by 0 bases, with 17 bases between. This CDR3 comprises 17 residues. CDR3: CASSLPTGRSSYNEQFF. The CDR3, as DNA: TGTGCCAGCAGCCTACCGACAGGCCGCAGCTCCTACAATGAGCAGTTCTTC.

The V and J genes are TRBV6-7 and TRBJ1-2; D is unclear. TRBV6-7 is an ORF, with its function uncertain. This CDR3 has 12 residues. V lost 0 bases to trimming and J lost 8 bases, with 7 bases between them. The CDR3 sequence is CASSYSHRGYTF. The CDR3 nucleotides read TGTGCCAGCAGTTACTCGCACAGAGGCTACACCTTC.

The chain uses TRBV5-1 and TRBJ2-3, with 8 bases matching TRBD2. Germline V gene sequence: CDR1 SGHRS, CDR2 YFSETQ. V dropped 4 bases and J dropped 4; count of bases not matched to a gene: 17. This CDR3 is built from 18 residues. The CDR3 DNA reads as TGCGCCAGCAGCCCGGAATCCCGGGGGGGCCAATTCTCAGATACGCAGTATTTT. Amino acids: CASSPESRGGQFSDTQYF. The whole variable domain, filled in from reference TRBV5-1 and TRBJ2-3, reads KAGVTQTPRYLIKTRGQQVTLSCSPISGHRSVSWYQQTPGQGLQFLFEYFSETQRNKGNFPGRFSGRQFSNSRSEMNVSTLELGDSALYLCASSPESRGGQFSDTQYFGPGTRLTVL.

Comments on this clone: Relative to the germline gene, one junction end is altered; a read error may explain this. This chain joins TRBV10-3 and TRBJ2-7; D possibly corresponds to TRBD2 (6 bases). This CDR3 has 13 residues. The germline gives CDR1 ENHRY, CDR2 SYGVKD. This chain's CDR3 is CASSRGEGGEQYF. In DNA form, the CDR3 reads TGTGCCAGCAGTAGAGGAGAGGGAGGCGAGCAGTACTTC.

This clone was observed a single time. The chain carries TRBV15 and TRBJ1-2, with a weak D call TRBD1 (6 bases). Germline CDR1 is LNHNV and CDR2 is YYDKDF (reference sequence). The V end lost 3 bases, the J end lost 8 bases, and 25 bases lay between the germline ends. The CDR3 has 17 residues. This CDR3 is CATSRDGGGAAAWGYTF. For the CDR3, the DNA is TGTGCCACCAGCAGGGACGGAGGGGGGGCGGCGGCCTGGGGCTACACCTTC.

This clone was observed a few times. The chain recombines TRBV7-8 with TRBJ1-2; TRBD1 is a possible D gene (6 bases). Per the germline V gene, CDR1 is SGHVS and CDR2 is FQNEAQ. V was trimmed by 4 bases and J by 7 bases, leaving 19 bases between them. The CDR3 runs to 15 residues. CDR3 region: CASSSTPQGRGGYTF. In nucleotides, the CDR3 is TGTGCCAGCAGCTCGACACCACAGGGTAGAGGTGGCTACACCTTC.

The rearrangement uses TRBV5-1 and TRBJ1-2; 8 bases map to TRBD1. V lost 5 bases to trimming and J lost 4 bases; unmatched junction nucleotides: 7. The CDR3 totals 14 residues. Germline V gene lookup returns CDR1 SGHRS and CDR2 YFSETQ. This CDR3 reads CASSPQGARYGYTF. DNA for the CDR3: TGCGCCAGCAGTCCTCAGGGGGCTCGCTATGGCTACACCTTC.

The rearrangement uses TRBV10-3 and TRBJ1-1; unclear D gene. The CDR3 has 14 residues. Trimming left V 2 bases short and J 0 bases short, with 7 bases between. CDR1 is ENHRY and CDR2 is SYGVKD in the germline V gene. The CDR3 DNA sequence: TGTGCCATCAGTGAGCAGTTAATGAACACTGAAGCTTTCTTT. Amino acids: CAISEQLMNTEAFF.

The V and J genes are TRBV10-3 and TRBJ2-6; 13 nucleotides align to TRBD2. Germline CDR1 ENHRY, CDR2 SYGVKD. With 5 bases clipped from V and 2 bases from J, the junction kept 6 bases outside the gene matches. CDR3 size: 18 residues. CDR3 residues: CAISPTSGGAPGANVLTF. In DNA form, the CDR3 reads TGTGCCATCAGTCCAACTAGCGGGGGGGCGCCTGGGGCCAACGTCCTGACTTTC.

V is TRBV7-2 and J is TRBJ1-5; 7 nucleotides agree with TRBD1. In germline, CDR1 is SGHTA, CDR2 FQGNSA. The CDR3 totals 14 residues. With V trimmed by 4 bases and J by 4 bases, 4 bases remained unmatched. DNA for the CDR3: TGTGCCAGCAGCTATCGACAGGGAAATCAGCCCCAGCATTTT. Encoded protein: CASSYRQGNQPQHF.

The V call is TRBV29-1, the J call TRBJ2-7; D is possibly TRBD2 (7 bases). Deletions cut 0 bases from V and 6 bases from J, with 12 bases between. This CDR3 contains 13 residues. Germline V lookup: CDR1 SQVTM, CDR2 ANQGSEA. The CDR3 is CSVEEGGQGEQYF. The DNA for the CDR3 is TGCAGCGTTGAAGAGGGGGGGCAAGGCGAGCAGTACTTC.

The chain carries TRBV29-1 and TRBJ1-4; weak D call: TRBD1 (6 bases). CDR1 and CDR2 (germline): SQVTM, ANQGSEA. Trimming took off 7 bases at V and 1 base at J, with 16 bases between the two ends. CDR3 length: 15 residues. The CDR3 loop is CSAYGGAGTNEKLFF. The CDR3 coding sequence is TGCAGCGCCTACGGGGGGGCGGGAACTAATGAAAAACTGTTTTTT.

This rearrangement joins TRBV5-1 to TRBJ2-3; 9 nucleotides agree with TRBD1. CDR1 and CDR2 from the germline V gene are SGHRS and YFSETQ. The CDR3 sequence is 15 residues long. The V gene end was trimmed by 3 bases and the J gene end by 3 bases; junction bases not matched to a gene: 5. The CDR3 loop is CASSSGQGGTDTQYF. For the CDR3, the DNA is TGCGCCAGCAGCTCGGGACAGGGAGGTACAGATACGCAGTATTTT.

The rearrangement uses TRBV11-3 and TRBJ2-1, with D perhaps TRBD1 (6 bases). The CDR3 contains 15 residues. Germline loops: CDR1 SGHNT, CDR2 YENEEA. Trimming took 5 bases from V and 6 from J, leaving 17 bases between them. The CDR3 nucleotides read TGTGCCAGCAGCGTGGGGCAGGGGTATCGCAATGAGCAGTTCTTC. This translates into CASSVGQGYRNEQFF.

V is TRBV4-2 and J is TRBJ1-4, with TRBD1 matching 7 bases. V shed 8 bases, J shed 0 bases, and the junction held 9 bases outside the gene matches. CDR3 length: 16 amino acids. Germline assignment: CDR1 LGHNA and CDR2 YNFKEQ. This CDR3 reads CASFLRGQSTNEKLFF. The CDR3 DNA reads TGTGCCAGCTTCTTGAGGGGGCAATCAACTAATGAAAAACTGTTTTTT.

The chain uses TRBV30 and TRBJ2-3; TRBD2 aligns across 12 bases. The CDR3 is 14 amino acids. From germline, CDR1 is GTSNPN and CDR2 SVGIG (reference sequence). With 4 bases clipped from V and 5 bases from J, the junction kept 4 bases outside the gene matches. The CDR3 DNA reads as TGTGCCTGGAAGCTAGCGGGGGGGATAGATACGCAGTATTTT. This translates into CAWKLAGGIDTQYF.

Turning to this clone: An end of the junction does not agree with germline; a read error may underlie this. This chain uses TRBV6-1 with TRBJ1-4; the match to TRBD1 covers 7 bases. The CDR3 has 14 residues. The germline V gene encodes CDR1 MNHNS and CDR2 SASEGT. The CDR3: CASSRQGTNDKLFF. As DNA, the CDR3 is TGTGCCAGCAGTAGACAGGGTACTAATGACAAACTGTTTTTT.

This clone has more than one count but fewer than ten. J is TRBJ1-5 and V is TRBV4-1; no clear D gene. This CDR3 spans 15 amino acids. Germline assignment: CDR1 MGHRA and CDR2 YSYEKL. Trimming cost V 0 bases and J 4 bases, with 10 bases left between them. This CDR3 reads CASSQDGQLNQPQHF. CDR3 DNA sequence: TGCGCCAGCAGCCAAGATGGGCAGCTTAATCAGCCCCAGCATTTT.

CDR3 sequence (DNA): TGTGCCAGCAGTTACTCGCGGACAGGGGATGGCTACACCTTC. Protein product: CASSYSRTGDGYTF. The V and J genes are TRBV6-5 and TRBJ1-2; 9 nucleotides align to TRBD1. The CDR3 runs 14 residues. V gave up 0 bases and J gave up 6 bases; unmatched junction bases: 2. Looked up from germline, CDR1 is MNHEY and CDR2 is SVGAGI.

This rearrangement joins TRBV15 to TRBJ1-3; D ambiguous. CDR1 LNHNV and CDR2 YYDKDF come from the germline V gene (reference sequence). The CDR3 is made up of 15 amino acids. The germline V and J ends were trimmed by 0 bases and 4 bases, with 10 bases remaining between them. The CDR3 region has the DNA TGTGCCACCAGCAGAGATAGAGGCCAGGGAAACACCATATATTTT. This gives the protein CATSRDRGQGNTIYF.

The chain joins TRBV6-4 to TRBJ2-1; 8 nucleotides agree with TRBD1. This CDR3 spans 13 amino acids. The J segment lost 6 bases and the V segment lost 6 bases, leaving 4 bases of the junction unmatched. In germline, CDR1 is MRHNA, CDR2 SNTAGT. CDR3 residues: CASSDRGGNEQFF. DNA of the CDR3: TGTGCCAGCAGCGACAGGGGCGGCAATGAGCAGTTCTTC.

This clone has a single count. The V call is TRBV30, the J call TRBJ1-1; TRBD1 matches 8 bases. The V segment lost 0 bases and the J segment 1 base; nucleotides outside the gene matches: 4. Germline V gene sequence: CDR1 GTSNPN, CDR2 SVGIG (reference sequence). This CDR3 comprises 15 residues. The CDR3 region has the DNA TGTGCCTGGAGTGTAGCAGGGACAGGGAACACTGAAGCTTTCTTT. Translation gives CAWSVAGTGNTEAFF. Combining the CDR3 with reference TRBV30 and TRBJ1-1 gives the whole variable domain SQTIHQWPATLVQPVGSPLSLECTVEGTSNPNLYWYRQAAGRGLQLLFYSVGIGQISSEVPQNLSASRPQDRQFILSSKKLLLSDSGFYLCAWSVAGTGNTEAFFGQGTRLTVV.